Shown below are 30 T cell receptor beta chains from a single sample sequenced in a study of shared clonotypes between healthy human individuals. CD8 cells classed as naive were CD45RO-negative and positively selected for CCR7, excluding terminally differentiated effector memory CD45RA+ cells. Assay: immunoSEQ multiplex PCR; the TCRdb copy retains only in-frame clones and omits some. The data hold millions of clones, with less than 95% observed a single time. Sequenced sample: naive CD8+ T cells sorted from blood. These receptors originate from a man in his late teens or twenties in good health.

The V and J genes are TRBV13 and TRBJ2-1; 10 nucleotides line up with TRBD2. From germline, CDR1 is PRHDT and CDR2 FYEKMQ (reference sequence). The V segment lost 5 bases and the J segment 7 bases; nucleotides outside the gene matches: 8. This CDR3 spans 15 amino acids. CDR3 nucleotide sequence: TGTGCCAGCAGCGGAATTAGCGGGGGGACGAATGAGCAGTTCTTC. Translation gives CASSGISGGTNEQFF.

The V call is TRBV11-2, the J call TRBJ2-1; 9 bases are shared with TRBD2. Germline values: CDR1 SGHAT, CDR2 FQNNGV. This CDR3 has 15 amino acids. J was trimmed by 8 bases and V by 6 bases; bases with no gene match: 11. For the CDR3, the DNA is TGTGCCAGCAGTCACAAGGAGGGACTAGCTTATGAGCAGTTCTTC. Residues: CASSHKEGLAYEQFF.

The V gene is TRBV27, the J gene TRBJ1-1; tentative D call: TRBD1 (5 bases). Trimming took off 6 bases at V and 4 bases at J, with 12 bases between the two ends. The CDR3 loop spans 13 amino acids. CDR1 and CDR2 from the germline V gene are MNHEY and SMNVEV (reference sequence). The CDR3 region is CASRYGGGTEAFF. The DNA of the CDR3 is TGTGCCAGCAGATACGGGGGAGGCACTGAAGCTTTCTTT.

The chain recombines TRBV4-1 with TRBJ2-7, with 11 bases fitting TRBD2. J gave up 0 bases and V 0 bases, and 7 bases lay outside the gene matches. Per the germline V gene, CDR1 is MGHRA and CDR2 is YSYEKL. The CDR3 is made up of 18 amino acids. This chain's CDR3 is CASSQEGTSGLLSYEQYF. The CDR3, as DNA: TGCGCCAGCAGCCAAGAAGGGACTAGCGGTTTACTCTCCTACGAGCAGTACTTC.

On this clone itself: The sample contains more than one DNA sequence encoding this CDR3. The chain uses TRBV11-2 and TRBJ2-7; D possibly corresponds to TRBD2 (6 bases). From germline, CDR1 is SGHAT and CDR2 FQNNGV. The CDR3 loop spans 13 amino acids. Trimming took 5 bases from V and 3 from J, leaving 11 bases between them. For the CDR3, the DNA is TGTGCCAGCAGCGTGGGACTTGACTACGAGCAGTACTTC. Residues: CASSVGLDYEQYF.

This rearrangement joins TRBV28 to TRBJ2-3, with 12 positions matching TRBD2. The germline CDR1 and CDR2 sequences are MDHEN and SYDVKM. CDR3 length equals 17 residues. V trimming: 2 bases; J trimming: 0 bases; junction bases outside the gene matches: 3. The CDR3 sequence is CASSLASGGGSTDTQYF. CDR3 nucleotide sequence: TGTGCCAGCAGTTTAGCTAGCGGGGGGGGAAGCACAGATACGCAGTATTTT.

This CDR3 reads CASRNDNEQFF. The CDR3 DNA follows: TGTGCCAGCAGGAATGACAATGAGCAGTTCTTC. This chain connects TRBV7-6 to TRBJ2-1; D not resolved. V was pared by 6 bases and J by 5 bases, with 5 bases between. The V gene's germline CDR1 is SGHVS and CDR2 FNYEAQ. The CDR3 spans 11 residues.

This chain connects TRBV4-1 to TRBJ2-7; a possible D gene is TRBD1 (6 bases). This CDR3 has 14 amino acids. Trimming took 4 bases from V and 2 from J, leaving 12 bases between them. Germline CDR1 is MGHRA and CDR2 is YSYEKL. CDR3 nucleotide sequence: TGCGCCAGCAGCCTCCGACAGGAGACCTACGAGCAGTACTTC. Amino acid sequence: CASSLRQETYEQYF.

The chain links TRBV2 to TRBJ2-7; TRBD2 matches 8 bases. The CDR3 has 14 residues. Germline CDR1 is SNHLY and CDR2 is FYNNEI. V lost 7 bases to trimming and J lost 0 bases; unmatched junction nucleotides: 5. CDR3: CASMGLGNSYEQYF. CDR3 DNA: TGTGCCAGCATGGGACTAGGGAACTCCTACGAGCAGTACTTC. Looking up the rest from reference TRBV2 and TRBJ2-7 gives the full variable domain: EPEVTQTPSHQVTQMGQEVILRCVPISNHLYFYWYRQILGQKVEFLVSFYNNEISEKSEIFDDQFSVERPDGSNFTLKIRSTKLEDSAMYFCASMGLGNSYEQYFGPGTRLTVT.

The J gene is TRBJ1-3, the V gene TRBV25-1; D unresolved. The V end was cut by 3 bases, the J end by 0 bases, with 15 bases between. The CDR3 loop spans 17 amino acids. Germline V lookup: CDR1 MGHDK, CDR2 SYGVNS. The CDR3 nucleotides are TGTGCCAGCAGTGACCTGGACGGTGGATACTCTGGAAACACCATATATTTT. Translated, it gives CASSDLDGGYSGNTIYF.

The CDR3 nucleotides read TGTGCCAGCAGCTTAGGAGGTGCTAGCACAGATACGCAGTATTTT. It is translated as CASSLGGASTDTQYF. This sequence joins TRBV11-3 and TRBJ2-3, with D unclear. CDR3 size: 15 residues. V lost 1 base and J 0 bases, leaving 8 bases between the germline ends. The germline CDR1 and CDR2 sequences are SGHNT and YENEEA.

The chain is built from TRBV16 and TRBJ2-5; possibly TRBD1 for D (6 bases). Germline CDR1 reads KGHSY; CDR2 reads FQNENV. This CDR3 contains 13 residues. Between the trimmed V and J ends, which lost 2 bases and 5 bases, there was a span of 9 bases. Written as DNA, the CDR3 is TGTGCCAGCAGCCAACAGGGGAAGGAGACCCAGTACTTC. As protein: CASSQQGKETQYF.

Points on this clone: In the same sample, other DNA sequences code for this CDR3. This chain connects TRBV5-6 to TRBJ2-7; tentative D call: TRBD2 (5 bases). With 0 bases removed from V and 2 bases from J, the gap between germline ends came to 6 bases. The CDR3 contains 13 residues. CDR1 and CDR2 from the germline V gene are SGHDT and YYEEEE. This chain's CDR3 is CASSLGSAYEQYF. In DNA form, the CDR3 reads TGTGCCAGCAGCTTGGGTAGCGCCTACGAGCAGTACTTC.

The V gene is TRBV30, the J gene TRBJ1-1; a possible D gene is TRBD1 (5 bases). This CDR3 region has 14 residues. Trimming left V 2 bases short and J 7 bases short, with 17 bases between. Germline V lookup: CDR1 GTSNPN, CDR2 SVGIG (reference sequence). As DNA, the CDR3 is TGTGCCTGGAGTTTGACACCAGTTGGGGGTGAAGCTTTCTTT. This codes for CAWSLTPVGGEAFF.

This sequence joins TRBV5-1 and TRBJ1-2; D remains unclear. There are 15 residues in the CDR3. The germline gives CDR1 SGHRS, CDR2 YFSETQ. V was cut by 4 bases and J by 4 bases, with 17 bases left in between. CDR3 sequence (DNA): TGCGCCAGCAGCCTTTTGGCCGGGAGCTCCTATGGCTACACCTTC. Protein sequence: CASSLLAGSSYGYTF. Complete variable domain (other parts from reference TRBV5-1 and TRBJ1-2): KAGVTQTPRYLIKTRGQQVTLSCSPISGHRSVSWYQQTPGQGLQFLFEYFSETQRNKGNFPGRFSGRQFSNSRSEMNVSTLELGDSALYLCASSLLAGSSYGYTFGSGTRLTVV.

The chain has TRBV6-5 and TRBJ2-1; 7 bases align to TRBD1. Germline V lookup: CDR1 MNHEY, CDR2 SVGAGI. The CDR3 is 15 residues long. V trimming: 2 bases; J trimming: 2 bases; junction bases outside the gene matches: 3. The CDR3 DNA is TGTGCCAGCAGTTACGGGACAGCCACCTACAATGAGCAGTTCTTC. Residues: CASSYGTATYNEQFF.

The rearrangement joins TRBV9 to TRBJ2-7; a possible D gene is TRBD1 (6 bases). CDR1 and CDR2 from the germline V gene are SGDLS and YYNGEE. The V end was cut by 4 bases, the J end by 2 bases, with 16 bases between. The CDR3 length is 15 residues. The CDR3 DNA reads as TGTGCCAGCAGCCCGGGTTCAGGGGCGGCCTACGAGCAGTACTTC. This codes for CASSPGSGAAYEQYF.

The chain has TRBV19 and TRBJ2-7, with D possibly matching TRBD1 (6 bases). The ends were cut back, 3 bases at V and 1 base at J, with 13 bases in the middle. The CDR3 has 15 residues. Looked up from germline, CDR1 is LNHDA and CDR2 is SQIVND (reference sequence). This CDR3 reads CASSIGGTLSYEQYF. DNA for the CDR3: TGTGCCAGTAGTATTGGTGGGACACTTTCCTACGAGCAGTACTTC.

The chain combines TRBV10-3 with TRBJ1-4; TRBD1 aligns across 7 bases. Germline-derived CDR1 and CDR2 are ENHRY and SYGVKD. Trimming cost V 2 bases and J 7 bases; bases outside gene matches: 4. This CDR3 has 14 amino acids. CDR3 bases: TGTGCCATCAGTGAGGCAGGGGGTGCTGAAAAACTGTTTTTT. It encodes CAISEAGGAEKLFF.

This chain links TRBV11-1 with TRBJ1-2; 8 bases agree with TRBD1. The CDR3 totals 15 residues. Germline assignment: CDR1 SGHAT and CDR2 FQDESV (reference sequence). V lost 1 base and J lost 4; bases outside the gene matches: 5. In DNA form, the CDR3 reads TGTGCCAGCAGCTTAGAAGGACAGGGCCCCTATGGCTACACCTTC. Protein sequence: CASSLEGQGPYGYTF.

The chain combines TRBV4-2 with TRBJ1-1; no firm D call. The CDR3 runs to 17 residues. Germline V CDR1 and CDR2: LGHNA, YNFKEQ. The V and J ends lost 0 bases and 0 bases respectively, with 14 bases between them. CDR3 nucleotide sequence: TGTGCCAGCAGCCAAGAAATCGGTATTGGGATGAACACTGAAGCTTTCTTT. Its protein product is CASSQEIGIGMNTEAFF.

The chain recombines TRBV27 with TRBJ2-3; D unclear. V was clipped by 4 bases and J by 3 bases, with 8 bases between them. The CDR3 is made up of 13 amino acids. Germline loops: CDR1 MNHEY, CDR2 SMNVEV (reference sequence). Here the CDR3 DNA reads TGTGCCAGCAGTTGGCGTAAAACAGATACGCAGTATTTT. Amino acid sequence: CASSWRKTDTQYF.

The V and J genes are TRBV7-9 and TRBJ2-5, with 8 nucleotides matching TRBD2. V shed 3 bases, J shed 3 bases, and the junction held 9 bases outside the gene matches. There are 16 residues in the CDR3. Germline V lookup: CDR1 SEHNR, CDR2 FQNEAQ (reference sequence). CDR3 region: CASSFSGGAAKETQYF. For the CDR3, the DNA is TGTGCCAGCAGCTTCAGCGGGGGAGCAGCCAAAGAGACCCAGTACTTC.

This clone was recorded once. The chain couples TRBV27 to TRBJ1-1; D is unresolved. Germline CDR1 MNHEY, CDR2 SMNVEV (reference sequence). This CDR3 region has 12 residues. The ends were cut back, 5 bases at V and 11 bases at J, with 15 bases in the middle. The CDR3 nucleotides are TGTGCCAGCAGTCCCACCCCTCAGTGGGCTTTCTTT. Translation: CASSPTPQWAFF.

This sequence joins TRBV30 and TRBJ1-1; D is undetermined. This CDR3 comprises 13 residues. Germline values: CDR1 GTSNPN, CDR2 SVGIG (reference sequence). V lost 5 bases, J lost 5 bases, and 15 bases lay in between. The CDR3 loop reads CAWSQISVTEAFF. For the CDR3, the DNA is TGTGCCTGGTCACAGATTAGTGTAACTGAAGCTTTCTTT.

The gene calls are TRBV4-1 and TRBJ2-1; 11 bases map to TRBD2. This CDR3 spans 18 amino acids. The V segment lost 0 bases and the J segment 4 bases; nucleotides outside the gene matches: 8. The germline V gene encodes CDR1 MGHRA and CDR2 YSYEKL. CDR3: CASSQDDATSGGYNEQFF. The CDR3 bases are TGCGCCAGCAGCCAAGACGATGCAACTAGCGGGGGATACAATGAGCAGTTCTTC.

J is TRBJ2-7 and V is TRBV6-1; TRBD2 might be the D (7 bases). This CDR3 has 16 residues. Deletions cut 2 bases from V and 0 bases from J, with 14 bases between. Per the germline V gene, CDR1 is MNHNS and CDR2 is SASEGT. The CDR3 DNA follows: TGTGCCAGCAGTGAACGGGGGGCAGCCTTCTCCTACGAGCAGTACTTC. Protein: CASSERGAAFSYEQYF.

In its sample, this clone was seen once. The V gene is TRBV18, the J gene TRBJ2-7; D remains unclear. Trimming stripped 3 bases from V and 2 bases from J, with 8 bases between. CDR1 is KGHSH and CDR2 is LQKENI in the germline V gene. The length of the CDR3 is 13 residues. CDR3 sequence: CASSPAAPYEQYF. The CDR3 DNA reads TGTGCCAGCTCACCGGCAGCACCCTACGAGCAGTACTTC.

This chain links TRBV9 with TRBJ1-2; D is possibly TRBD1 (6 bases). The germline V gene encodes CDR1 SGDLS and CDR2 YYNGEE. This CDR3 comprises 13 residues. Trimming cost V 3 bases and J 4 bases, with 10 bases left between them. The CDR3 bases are TGTGCCAGCAGCGAGACAGGTCTCTATGGCTACACCTTC. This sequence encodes CASSETGLYGYTF.

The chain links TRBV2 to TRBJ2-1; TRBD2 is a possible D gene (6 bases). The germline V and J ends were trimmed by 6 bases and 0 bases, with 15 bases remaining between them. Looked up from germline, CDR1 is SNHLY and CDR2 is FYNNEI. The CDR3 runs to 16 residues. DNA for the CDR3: TGTGCCAGCAGGGGACTCGTAGACAGCTCCTACAATGAGCAGTTCTTC. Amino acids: CASRGLVDSSYNEQFF.